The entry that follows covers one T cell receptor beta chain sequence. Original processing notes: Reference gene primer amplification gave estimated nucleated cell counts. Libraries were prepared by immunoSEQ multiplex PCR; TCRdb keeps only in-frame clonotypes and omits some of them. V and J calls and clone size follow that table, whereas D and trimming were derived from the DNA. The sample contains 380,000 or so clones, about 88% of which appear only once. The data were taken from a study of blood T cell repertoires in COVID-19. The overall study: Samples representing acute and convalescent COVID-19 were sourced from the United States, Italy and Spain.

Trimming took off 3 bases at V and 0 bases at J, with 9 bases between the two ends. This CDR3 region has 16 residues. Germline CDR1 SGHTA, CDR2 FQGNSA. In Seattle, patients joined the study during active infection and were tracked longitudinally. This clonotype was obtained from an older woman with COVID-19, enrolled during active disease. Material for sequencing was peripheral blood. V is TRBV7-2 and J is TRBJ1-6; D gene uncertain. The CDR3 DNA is TGTGCCAGCAGCTTCAGCGGGTTCTCCTATAATTCACCCCTCCACTTT. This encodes CASSFSGFSYNSPLHF.